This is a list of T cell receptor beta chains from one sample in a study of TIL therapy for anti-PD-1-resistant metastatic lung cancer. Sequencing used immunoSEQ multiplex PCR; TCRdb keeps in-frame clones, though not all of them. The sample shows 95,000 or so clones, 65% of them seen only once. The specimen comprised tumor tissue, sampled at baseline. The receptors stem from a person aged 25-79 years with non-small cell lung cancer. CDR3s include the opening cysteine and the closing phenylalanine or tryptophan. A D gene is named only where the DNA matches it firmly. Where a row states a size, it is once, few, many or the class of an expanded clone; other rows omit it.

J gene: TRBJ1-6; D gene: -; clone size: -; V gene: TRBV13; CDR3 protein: CASSFGRGNSPLHF; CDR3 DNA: TGTGCCAGCAGCTTCGGGCGGGGGAATTCACCCCTCCACTTT
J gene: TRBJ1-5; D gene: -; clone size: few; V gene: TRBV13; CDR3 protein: CASSSQDEGLQHF; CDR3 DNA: TGTGCCAGCAGCTCCCAGGACGAAGGATTACAGCATTTT
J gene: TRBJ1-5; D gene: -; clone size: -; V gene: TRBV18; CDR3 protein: CASSPPGGLKGNQPQHF; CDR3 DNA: TGTGCCAGCTCACCACCGGGAGGGTTGAAGGGGAATCAGCCCCAGCATTTT
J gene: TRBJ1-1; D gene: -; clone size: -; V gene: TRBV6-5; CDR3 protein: CASSTTGTSAEAFF; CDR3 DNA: TGTGCCAGCAGTACCACCGGGACATCCGCTGAAGCTTTCTTT
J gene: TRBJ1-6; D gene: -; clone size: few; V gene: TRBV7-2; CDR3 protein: CASTHSGQANSPLHF; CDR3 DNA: TGTGCCAGCACCCATTCGGGACAAGCAAATTCACCCCTCCACTTT
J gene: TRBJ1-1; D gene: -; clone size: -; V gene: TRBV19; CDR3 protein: CASSMLNRLAFF; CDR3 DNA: TGTGCCAGTAGTATGCTTAACCGACTCGCTTTCTTT
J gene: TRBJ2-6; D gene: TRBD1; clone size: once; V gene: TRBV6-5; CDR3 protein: CASSLQGAGANVLTF; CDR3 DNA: TGTGCCAGCAGCCTACAGGGGGCTGGGGCCAACGTCCTGACTTTC
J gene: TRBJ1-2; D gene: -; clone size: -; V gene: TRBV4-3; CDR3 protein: CASSQASGVISYTF; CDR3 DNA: TGCGCCAGCAGCCAAGCATCAGGGGTAATCAGCTACACCTTC
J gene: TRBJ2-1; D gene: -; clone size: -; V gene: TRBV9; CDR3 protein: CASSVGSIDNEQFF; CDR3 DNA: TGTGCCAGCAGCGTAGGGAGTATCGACAATGAGCAGTTCTTC
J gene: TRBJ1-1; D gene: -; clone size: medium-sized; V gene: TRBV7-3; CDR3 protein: CASSLGGFATEAFF; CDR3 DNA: TGTGCCAGCAGCTTAGGGGGTTTTGCGACTGAAGCTTTCTTT
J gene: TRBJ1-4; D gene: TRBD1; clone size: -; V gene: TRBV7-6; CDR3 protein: CASSLGQGEKLFF; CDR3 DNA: TGTGCCAGCAGCTTGGGACAGGGGGAAAAACTGTTTTTT
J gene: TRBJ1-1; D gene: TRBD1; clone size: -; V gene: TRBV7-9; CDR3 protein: CASSLGTTGRGTEAFF; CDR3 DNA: TGTGCCAGCAGCTTAGGTACGACAGGGCGGGGCACTGAAGCTTTCTTT
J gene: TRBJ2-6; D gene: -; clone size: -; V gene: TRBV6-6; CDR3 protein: CASSRTRTSGTGANVLTF; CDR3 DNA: TGTGCCAGCAGTCGAACAAGAACTTCAGGTACCGGGGCCAACGTCCTGACTTTC
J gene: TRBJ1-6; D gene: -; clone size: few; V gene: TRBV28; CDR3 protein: CASSTDSSNSPLHF; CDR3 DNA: TGTGCCAGCAGTACGGACAGCTCAAATTCACCCCTCCACTTT
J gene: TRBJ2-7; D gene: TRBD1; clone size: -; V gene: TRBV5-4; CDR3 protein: CASSLGQGRSYEQYF; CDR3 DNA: TGTGCCAGCAGCCTGGGACAGGGAAGGTCCTACGAGCAGTACTTC
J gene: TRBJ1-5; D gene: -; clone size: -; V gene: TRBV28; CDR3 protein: CASSLGPGSGNQPQHF; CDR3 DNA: TGTGCCAGCAGTTTAGGTCCAGGGAGCGGCAATCAGCCCCAGCATTTT
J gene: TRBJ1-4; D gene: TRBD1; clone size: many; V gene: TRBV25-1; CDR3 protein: CASSGDRGPNEKLFF; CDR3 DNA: TGTGCCAGCAGTGGGGACAGGGGACCTAATGAAAAACTGTTTTTT
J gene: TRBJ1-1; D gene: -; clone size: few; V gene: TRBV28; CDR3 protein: CASSFGSNMNTEAFF; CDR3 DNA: TGTGCCAGCAGTTTCGGGAGTAACATGAACACTGAAGCTTTCTTT
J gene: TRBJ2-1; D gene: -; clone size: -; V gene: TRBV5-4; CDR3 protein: CASVSDYSYNEQFF; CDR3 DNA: TGTGCCAGCGTCTCTGACTACTCCTACAATGAGCAGTTCTTC
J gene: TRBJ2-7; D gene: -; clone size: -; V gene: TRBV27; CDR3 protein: CASSSRQVSSYEQYF; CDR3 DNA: TGTGCCAGCAGCTCAAGACAGGTCAGCTCCTACGAGCAGTACTTC
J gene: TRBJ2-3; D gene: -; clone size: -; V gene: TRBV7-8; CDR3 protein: CASSLSYTDTQYF; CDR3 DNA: TGTGCCAGCAGCTTATCCTACACAGATACGCAGTATTTT
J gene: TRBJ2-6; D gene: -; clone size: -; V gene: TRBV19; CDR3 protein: CASSPTAGANVLTF; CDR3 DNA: TGTGCCAGTAGTCCGACAGCGGGGGCCAACGTCCTGACTTTC
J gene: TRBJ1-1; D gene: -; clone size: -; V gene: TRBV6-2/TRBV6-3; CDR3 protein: CASSYDESTEAFF; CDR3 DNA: TGTGCCAGCAGTTACGACGAAAGCACTGAAGCTTTCTTT
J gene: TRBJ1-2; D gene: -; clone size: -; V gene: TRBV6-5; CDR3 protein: CASSYSGSQSYGYTF; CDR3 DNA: TGTGCCAGCAGTTACTCTGGGTCCCAGTCCTATGGCTACACCTTC
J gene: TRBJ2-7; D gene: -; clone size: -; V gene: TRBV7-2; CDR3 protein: CASSSLGSEQYF; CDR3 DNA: TGTGCCAGCAGCAGCTTGGGGAGCGAGCAGTACTTC
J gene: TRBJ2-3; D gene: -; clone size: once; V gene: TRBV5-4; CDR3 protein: CASSLVLFGQISTDTQYF; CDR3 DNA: TGTGCCAGCAGCTTGGTATTGTTTGGACAGATTAGCACAGATACGCAGTATTTT
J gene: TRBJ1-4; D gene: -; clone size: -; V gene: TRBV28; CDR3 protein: CASEGGPPEKLFF; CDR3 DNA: TGTGCCAGCGAAGGAGGACCCCCCGAAAAACTGTTTTTT
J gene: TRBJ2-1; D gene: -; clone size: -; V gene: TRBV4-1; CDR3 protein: CASSRFGNEQFF; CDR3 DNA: TGCGCCAGCAGCCGCTTTGGGAATGAGCAGTTCTTC
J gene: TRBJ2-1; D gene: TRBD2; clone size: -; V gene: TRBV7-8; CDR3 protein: CASSAPSGNSYNEQFF; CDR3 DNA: TGTGCCAGCAGCGCCCCTAGCGGCAACTCCTACAATGAGCAGTTCTTC
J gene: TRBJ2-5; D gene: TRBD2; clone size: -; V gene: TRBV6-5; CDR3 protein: CASNGLAGIQETQYF; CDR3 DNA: TGTGCCAGCAACGGACTAGCGGGGATCCAAGAGACCCAGTACTTC
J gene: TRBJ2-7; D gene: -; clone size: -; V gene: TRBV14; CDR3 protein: CASSQRRDGLDEQYF; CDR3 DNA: TGTGCCAGCAGCCAACGCCGGGACGGACTGGACGAGCAGTACTTC
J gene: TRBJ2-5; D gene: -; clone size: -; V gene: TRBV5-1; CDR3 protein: CASDKGGNGETQYF; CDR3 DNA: TGCGCCAGCGATAAAGGGGGAAATGGAGAGACCCAGTACTTC
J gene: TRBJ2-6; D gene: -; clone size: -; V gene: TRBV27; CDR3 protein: CASSLGISGANVLTF; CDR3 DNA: TGTGCCAGCAGTTTAGGGATCTCTGGGGCCAACGTCCTGACTTTC
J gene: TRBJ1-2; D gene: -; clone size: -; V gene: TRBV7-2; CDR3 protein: CASSLGGVQGIVGYTF; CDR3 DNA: TGTGCCAGCAGCTTAGGTGGTGTTCAGGGGATTGTCGGGTACACCTTC
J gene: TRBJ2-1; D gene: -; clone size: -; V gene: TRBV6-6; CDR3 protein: CASSPGGSRNEQFF; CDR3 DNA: TGTGCCAGCAGTCCCGGGGGAAGTCGGAATGAGCAGTTCTTC
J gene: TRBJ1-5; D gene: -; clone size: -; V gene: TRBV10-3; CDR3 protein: CAISEGTDQPQHF; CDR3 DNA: TGTGCCATCAGTGAGGGGACCGATCAGCCCCAGCATTTT
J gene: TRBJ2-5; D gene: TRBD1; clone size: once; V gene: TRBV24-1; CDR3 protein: CATSDPGQPQETQYF; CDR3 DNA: TGTGCCACCAGTGATCCGGGACAGCCCCAAGAGACCCAGTACTTC
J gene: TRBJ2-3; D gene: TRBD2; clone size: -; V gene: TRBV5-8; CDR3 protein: CASSYLSGGLRDTQYF; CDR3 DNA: TGTGCCAGCAGCTATTTATCGGGGGGGTTAAGGGATACGCAGTATTTT
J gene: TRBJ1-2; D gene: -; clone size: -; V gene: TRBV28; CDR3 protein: CAIQKLTYGYTF; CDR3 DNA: TGTGCCATCCAAAAGCTTACCTATGGCTACACCTTC
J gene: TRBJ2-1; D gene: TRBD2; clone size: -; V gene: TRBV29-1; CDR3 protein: CSVEETSGRMNEQFF; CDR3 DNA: TGCAGCGTTGAAGAGACTAGCGGGAGGATGAATGAGCAGTTCTTC
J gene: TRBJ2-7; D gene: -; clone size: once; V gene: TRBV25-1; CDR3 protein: CASSLSGDEQYF; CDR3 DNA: TGTGCCAGCAGCCTTAGTGGGGACGAGCAGTACTTC
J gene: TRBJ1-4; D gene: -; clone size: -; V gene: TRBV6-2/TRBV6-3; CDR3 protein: CASSRTLGRGKLFF; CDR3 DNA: TGTGCCAGCAGCCGGACGTTGGGACGCGGAAAACTGTTTTTT
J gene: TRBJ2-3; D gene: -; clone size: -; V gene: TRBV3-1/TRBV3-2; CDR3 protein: CASSQEGIGRDTQYF; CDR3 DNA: TGTGCCAGCAGCCAAGAGGGGATAGGGCGGGATACGCAGTATTTT
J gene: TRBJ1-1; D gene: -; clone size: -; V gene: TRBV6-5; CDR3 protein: CASRTGPRDTEAFF; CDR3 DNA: TGTGCCAGCCGAACTGGGCCTAGGGACACTGAAGCTTTCTTT
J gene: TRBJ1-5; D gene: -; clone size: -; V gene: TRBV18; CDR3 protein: CASSPTDPSSQPQHF; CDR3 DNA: TGTGCCAGCTCACCAACTGACCCGAGTAGTCAGCCCCAGCATTTT
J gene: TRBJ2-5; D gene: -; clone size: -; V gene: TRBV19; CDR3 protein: CASSMVIQETQYF; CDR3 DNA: TGTGCCAGTAGTATGGTTATACAAGAGACCCAGTACTTC
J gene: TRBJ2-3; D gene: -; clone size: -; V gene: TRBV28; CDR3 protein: CASSLCPGATDTQYF; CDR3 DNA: TGTGCCAGCAGTTTATGCCCAGGGGCTACAGATACGCAGTATTTT
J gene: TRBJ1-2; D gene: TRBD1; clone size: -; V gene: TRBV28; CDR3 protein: CASSPTGAYGYTF; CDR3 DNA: TGTGCCAGCAGTCCTACAGGGGCCTATGGCTACACCTTC
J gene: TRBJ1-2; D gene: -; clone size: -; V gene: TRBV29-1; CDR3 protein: CSVDEPRDTF; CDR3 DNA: TGCAGCGTTGACGAGCCCCGGGACACCTTC
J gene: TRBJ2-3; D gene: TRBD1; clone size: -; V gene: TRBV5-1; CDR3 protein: CASSVGQGGTDTQYF; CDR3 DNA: TGCGCCAGCAGCGTAGGACAGGGGGGCACAGATACGCAGTATTTT
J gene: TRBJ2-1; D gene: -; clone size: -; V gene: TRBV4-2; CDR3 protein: CASSLSEALSYNEQFF; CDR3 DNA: TGTGCCAGCAGCCTTTCGGAGGCCTTATCCTACAATGAGCAGTTCTTC
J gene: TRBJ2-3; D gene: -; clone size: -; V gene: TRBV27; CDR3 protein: CASSPPSTDTQYF; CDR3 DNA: TGTGCCAGCAGTCCCCCCTCCACCGATACGCAGTATTTT